These 21 T cell receptor beta chains came from one sample sequenced in a study of T cells in tuberculosis. Some clones are missing from TCRdb's copy, which holds only in-frame ones; the method was immunoSEQ multiplex PCR. The sample lists some 49,000 clones; roughly 96% were seen once. Time point given: new active TB diagnosis, blood taken before or within 7 days of starting treatment. The input for sequencing was PBMCs, taken at tuberculosis diagnosis. Receptors were obtained from an adult with tuberculosis.

This rearrangement joins TRBV29-1 to TRBJ2-1; perhaps TRBD1 as D (6 bases). The CDR3 has 8 amino acids. Trimming shortened V by 7 bases and J by 12 bases, and 7 bases separated the two germline ends. Germline assignment: CDR1 SQVTM and CDR2 ANQGSEA. The CDR3 here is CSAGVQFF. The CDR3 DNA is TGCAGCGCAGGGGTGCAGTTCTTC.

The V gene is TRBV19, the J gene TRBJ2-2; 13 positions match TRBD2. Germline V lookup: CDR1 LNHDA, CDR2 SQIVND (reference sequence). The junction had 8 bases not matched to a gene; V was cut back by 6 bases and J by 7 bases. The CDR3 length is 16 residues. This CDR3 reads CASSRRLAGGGGELFF. CDR3 sequence (DNA): TGTGCCAGTAGCAGAAGACTAGCGGGAGGAGGCGGGGAGCTGTTTTTT.

This chain uses TRBV2 with TRBJ2-1; D might be TRBD2 (6 bases). This CDR3 is 14 amino acids long. Germline-derived CDR1 and CDR2 are SNHLY and FYNNEI. Trimming took off 6 bases at V and 9 bases at J, with 18 bases between the two ends. As DNA, the CDR3 is TGTGCCAGCAGCGATCCAGGACTAAAGGGTGAGCAGTTCTTC. Protein: CASSDPGLKGEQFF.

This rearrangement joins TRBV7-9 to TRBJ2-2, with 9 nucleotides matching TRBD1. Trimming at V came to 5 bases and at J to 0 bases, leaving 13 bases not matched to a gene. From germline, CDR1 is SEHNR and CDR2 FQNEAQ (reference sequence). The CDR3 is made up of 19 amino acids. CDR3 sequence reads: CASSSIRDRDPSNTGELFF. In DNA form, the CDR3 reads TGTGCCAGCAGCAGCATCCGGGACAGGGACCCTTCGAACACCGGGGAGCTGTTTTTT.

This chain uses TRBV2 with TRBJ2-3; no clear D gene. Germline V lookup: CDR1 SNHLY, CDR2 FYNNEI. Trimming stripped 7 bases from V and 2 bases from J, with 10 bases between. This CDR3 region has 13 residues. DNA for the CDR3: TGTGCCAGCAATCCCCAGTTCACAGATACGCAGTATTTT. This gives the protein CASNPQFTDTQYF. Looking up the rest from reference TRBV2 and TRBJ2-3 gives the full variable domain: EPEVTQTPSHQVTQMGQEVILRCVPISNHLYFYWYRQILGQKVEFLVSFYNNEISEKSEIFDDQFSVERPDGSNFTLKIRSTKLEDSAMYFCASNPQFTDTQYFGPGTRLTVL.

This clone has only one observation. The rearrangement links TRBV25-1 to TRBJ1-2; 7 bases align to TRBD1. Germline assignment: CDR1 MGHDK and CDR2 SYGVNS. There are 16 residues in the CDR3. V was pared by 4 bases and J by 5 bases, with 13 bases of the junction left unmatched. CDR3 nucleotides: TGTGCCAGCAGTGCTCCGATGGACAGGAATCAATATGGCTACACCTTC. Protein: CASSAPMDRNQYGYTF.

The rearrangement uses TRBV5-1 and TRBJ2-5, with 8 bases fitting TRBD1. Trimming cost V 3 bases and J 0 bases; bases outside gene matches: 7. There are 16 residues in the CDR3. Germline values: CDR1 SGHRS, CDR2 YFSETQ. CDR3 nucleotide sequence: TGCGCCAGCAGCTCGGGGACAGGAGGGTACCAAGAGACCCAGTACTTC. This codes for CASSSGTGGYQETQYF.

This chain uses TRBV5-4 with TRBJ2-7, with TRBD2 matching 7 bases. This CDR3 region has 16 residues. Germline V lookup: CDR1 SGHNT, CDR2 YYREEE (reference sequence). Trimming cost V 0 bases and J 2 bases; bases outside gene matches: 8. CDR3 sequence: CASSLAGLGRAYEQYF. DNA for the CDR3: TGTGCCAGCAGCTTGGCCGGATTAGGGAGGGCCTACGAGCAGTACTTC.

CDR3 nucleotide sequence: TGTGCCAGCAGTCTCGTACTTCAAGAGACCCAGTACTTC. Its protein product is CASSLVLQETQYF. The genes are TRBV2 and TRBJ2-5, with D unresolved. The germline V gene has CDR1 SNHLY and CDR2 FYNNEI. Trimming took 5 bases from V and 2 from J, leaving 9 bases between them. CDR3 size: 13 residues.

V gene TRBV19 combines with J gene TRBJ1-5; 7 bases map to TRBD1. V trimming: 5 bases; J trimming: 2 bases; junction bases outside the gene matches: 15. Germline V gene sequence: CDR1 LNHDA, CDR2 SQIVND (reference sequence). CDR3 length: 18 amino acids. This CDR3 reads CASSRRDSSFLGNQPQHF. Here the CDR3 DNA reads TGTGCCAGTAGTCGCCGGGACAGTTCCTTCCTGGGCAATCAGCCCCAGCATTTT.

The chain joins TRBV4-2 to TRBJ2-3, with D possibly matching TRBD2 (6 bases). V dropped 2 bases and J dropped 0 bases, with 6 bases sitting between them. Germline V CDR1 and CDR2: LGHNA, YNFKEQ. The CDR3 runs 14 residues. CDR3 DNA: TGTGCCAGCAGCCAAAGCGGGAGCACAGATACGCAGTATTTT. It is translated as CASSQSGSTDTQYF.

The chain employs TRBV10-1 and TRBJ2-2; 7 bases match TRBD1. V lost 4 bases to trimming and J lost 1 base; unmatched junction nucleotides: 3. CDR3 size: 15 residues. Germline CDR1 reads WNHNN; CDR2 reads SYGVQD (reference sequence). This CDR3 reads CASSVDRENTGELFF. CDR3 nucleotide sequence: TGCGCCAGCAGTGTAGACAGGGAGAACACCGGGGAGCTGTTTTTT.

The chain employs TRBV28 and TRBJ2-7, with D perhaps TRBD2 (6 bases). The CDR3 is 16 residues long. Germline CDR1 MDHEN, CDR2 SYDVKM. Between the trimmed V and J ends, which lost 6 bases and 1 base, there was a span of 19 bases. The CDR3 loop is CASSPQRGLGSYEQYF. CDR3 nucleotides: TGTGCCAGCAGCCCTCAGAGGGGACTCGGTTCCTACGAGCAGTACTTC.

The count of this clone is one. The CDR3 here is CATTLQRDRMYF. Written as DNA, the CDR3 is TGTGCCACCACCCTCCAGCGGGACCGAATGTATTTT. This chain links TRBV15 with TRBJ2-3, with 7 bases aligning to TRBD2. V dropped 7 bases and J dropped 14; count of bases not matched to a gene: 12. Germline-derived CDR1 and CDR2 are LNHNV and YYDKDF (reference sequence). CDR3 length: 12 residues. The variable domain in full, completed from reference TRBV15 and TRBJ2-3, reads DAMVIQNPRYQVTQFGKPVTLSCSQTLNHNVMYWYQQKSSQAPKLLFHYYDKDFNNEADTPDNFQSRRPNTSFCFLDIRSPGLGDTAMYLCATTLQRDRMYFGPGTRLTVL.

The chain is built from TRBV6-1 and TRBJ2-7, with 9 nucleotides matching TRBD1. V lost 6 bases and J lost 2; bases outside the gene matches: 5. Germline lookup yields CDR1 MNHNS and CDR2 SASEGT. The CDR3 runs 14 residues. The CDR3 reads CASREGQGAYEQYF. In nucleotides, the CDR3 is TGTGCCAGCAGAGAGGGACAGGGAGCCTACGAGCAGTACTTC.

This chain joins TRBV29-1 and TRBJ2-3; D is undetermined. The germline CDR1 and CDR2 sequences are SQVTM and ANQGSEA. Trimming cost V 4 bases and J 0 bases, with 8 bases left between them. CDR3 length: 13 residues. DNA for the CDR3: TGCAGCGTTGCCCTAACTAGCACAGATACGCAGTATTTT. Translation: CSVALTSTDTQYF.

This chain uses TRBV29-1 with TRBJ2-1; a weak D match, TRBD1 (6 bases). Deletions cut 3 bases from V and 10 bases from J, with 10 bases between. The CDR3 spans 11 residues. Germline V lookup: CDR1 SQVTM, CDR2 ANQGSEA. Written as DNA, the CDR3 is TGCAGCGTTGATCACGACAGGGAGCAGTTCTTC. Protein: CSVDHDREQFF.

V is TRBV2 and J is TRBJ2-1; D possibly corresponds to TRBD1 (5 bases). Looked up from germline, CDR1 is SNHLY and CDR2 is FYNNEI. CDR3 size: 14 residues. V was pared by 4 bases and J by 2 bases, with 9 bases between. The CDR3 region has the DNA TGTGCCAGCAGTGTAGGGGTCCCCTACAATGAGCAGTTCTTC. Protein: CASSVGVPYNEQFF.

This chain joins TRBV25-1 and TRBJ2-1; possibly TRBD2 for D (6 bases). The CDR3 length is 15 residues. V was shortened by 6 bases and J by 1 base, with 13 bases between the two germline ends. Per germline, CDR1 MGHDK and CDR2 SYGVNS. CDR3 DNA sequence: TGTGCCAGCAGGTCTTCGGGAGAGTCCTACAATGAGCAGTTCTTC. Residues: CASRSSGESYNEQFF.

This clone came up once. This chain uses TRBV9 with TRBJ1-5; 8 bases agree with TRBD1. V shed 2 bases and J 3 bases; nucleotides not matched to a gene: 1. The CDR3 is 14 amino acids. Germline V lookup: CDR1 SGDLS, CDR2 YYNGEE. CDR3 protein: CASSVTGDNQPQHF. DNA for the CDR3: TGTGCCAGCAGCGTGACAGGGGACAATCAGCCCCAGCATTTT.

The V call is TRBV6-6, the J call TRBJ1-6, with 7 bases fitting TRBD1. The CDR3 loop spans 14 amino acids. V shed 5 bases and J 7 bases; nucleotides not matched to a gene: 5. In germline, CDR1 is MNHNY, CDR2 SVGAGI (reference sequence). The CDR3 sequence: CASSESRGNSPLHF. For the CDR3, the DNA is TGTGCCAGCAGTGAGTCCAGGGGGAATTCACCCCTCCACTTT.